The 9 T cell receptor beta chains listed next were all sequenced from one sample in a study of response to subunit inactivated influenza vaccine. TCRdb called the RT-PCR reads again in MiXCR, with one record for every CDR3 protein. The data contain a few hundred thousand distinct CDR3 sequences, around 15% of them seen just once; the ten biggest clones take up 11%. The sample in question was PBMCs from blood, obtained 11 to 12 days after vaccination. The origin of the receptors is a man aged 50 to 59 who received an inactivated influenza vaccine.

This clonotype has only a few counts. J is TRBJ2-1 and V is TRBV7-6; TRBD2 matches at 7 bases. V lost 4 bases and J lost 0; bases outside the gene matches: 3. Germline V CDR1 and CDR2: SGHVS, FNYEAQ. The CDR3 is 15 residues long. The CDR3, as DNA: TGTGCCAGCAGCTCCAGCGGGGACTCCTACAATGAGCAGTTCTTC. Translated, it gives CASSSSGDSYNEQFF.

This clonotype was observed a few times. The V and J genes are TRBV20-1 and TRBJ2-6; a weak D match, TRBD1 (6 bases). V was shortened by 5 bases and J by 10 bases, with 15 bases between the two germline ends. CDR1 is DFQATT and CDR2 is SNEGSKA in the germline V gene (reference sequence). The CDR3 is 13 residues long. For the CDR3, the DNA is TGCAGTGCTTCCCGGGACACCTCTAACGTCCTGACTTTC. It encodes CSASRDTSNVLTF.

The rearrangement uses TRBV20-1 and TRBJ2-6; D is undetermined. Germline V gives CDR1 DFQATT, CDR2 SNEGSKA (reference sequence). This CDR3 is built from 13 residues. Trimming shortened V by 6 bases and J by 2 bases, and 8 bases separated the two germline ends. CDR3: CSADRPGANVLTF. The CDR3 coding sequence is TGCAGTGCCGACCGACCTGGGGCCAACGTCCTGACTTTC.

The count of this clonotype is one. The germline gene is not matched at one end of the junction; a read error may be the cause. The chain recombines TRBV28 with TRBJ2-7; no firm D call. The germline gives CDR1 MDHEN, CDR2 SYDVKM. This CDR3 has 12 amino acids. CDR3 region: CTSSLTYYEQYF. CDR3 sequence (DNA): TGTACCAGCAGTCTAACATACTACGAGCAGTACTTC.

This clonotype came up a few times. The J gene is TRBJ1-5, the V gene TRBV4-3; D remains ambiguous. Germline V gene lookup returns CDR1 LGHNA and CDR2 YSLEER. The CDR3 runs to 15 residues. The V gene lost 0 bases and the J gene lost 0 bases, with 6 bases spanning the gap. CDR3 in amino acids: CASSQDRNSNQPQHF. The CDR3, as DNA: TGCGCCAGCAGCCAAGATCGAAATAGCAATCAGCCCCAGCATTTT.

The gene calls are TRBV20-1 and TRBJ2-1; D gene unclear. CDR3 length: 13 amino acids. Per germline, CDR1 DFQATT and CDR2 SNEGSKA (reference sequence). V dropped 0 bases and J dropped 9 bases, with 12 bases sitting between them. CDR3 DNA sequence: TGCAGTGCTAGAGATGTCCGGGCGACTGAGCAGTTCTTC. It specifies CSARDVRATEQFF.

This clonotype was recorded a few times. This rearrangement joins TRBV6-5 to TRBJ1-6; D unclear. V was pared by 2 bases and J by 4 bases, with 6 bases between. Germline V lookup: CDR1 MNHEY, CDR2 SVGAGI. The CDR3 length is 14 residues. CDR3 DNA: TGTGCCAGCAGTTACGCGCATTATAATTCACCCCTCCACTTT. Translation: CASSYAHYNSPLHF.

This clonotype has just a few counts. V and J are TRBV18 and TRBJ1-2, with D unclear. Trimming took 3 bases from V and 4 from J, leaving 9 bases between them. Germline V CDR1 and CDR2: KGHSH, LQKENI. The CDR3 has 13 amino acids. The CDR3 reads CASSPEGSYGYTF. CDR3 DNA sequence: TGTGCCAGCTCACCGGAGGGTAGCTATGGCTACACCTTC.

This clonotype was observed a handful of times. The genes are TRBV3-1 and TRBJ2-7; TRBD1 or TRBD2 may be the D gene (6 bases each). The V gene's germline CDR1 is LGHDT and CDR2 YNNKEL (reference sequence). The CDR3 sequence is 14 residues long. The V end was cut by 3 bases, the J end by 4 bases, with 13 bases between. CDR3 sequence reads: CASSQGGEGYEQYF. CDR3 nucleotide sequence: TGTGCCAGCAGCCAGGGGGGCGAGGGTTACGAGCAGTACTTC.